Below, 15 T cell receptor beta chains from the same sample are listed, as sequenced in a study of blood T cell repertoires in COVID-19. Assay used: immunoSEQ multiplex PCR; TCRdb lists only in-frame clones, some missing. The sample holds a few hundred thousand clones, about 85% seen once. The sequenced sample was peripheral blood. The receptors originated from a human donor with COVID-19, enrolled during active disease. The donor label of this sample is uncertain.

J is TRBJ1-2 and V is TRBV5-1; D ambiguous. CDR1 is SGHRS and CDR2 is YFSETQ in the germline V gene. V lost 0 bases and J 0 bases, leaving 12 bases between the germline ends. This CDR3 region has 16 residues. The CDR3 DNA reads as TGCGCCAGCAGCTTGGAAGGCCAACTAACTAACTATGGCTACACCTTC. Translation gives CASSLEGQLTNYGYTF.

CDR3 in DNA: TGTGCTAGCACCCATGTCAGAGGCCCTTACACTGAAGCTTTCTTT. As protein: CASTHVRGPYTEAFF. The rearrangement uses TRBV12-5 and TRBJ1-1; no reliable D call. Germline CDR1 is LGHNT and CDR2 is FRNRAP. The ends were cut back, 9 bases at V and 3 bases at J, with 20 bases in the middle. The CDR3 is 15 amino acids.

J is TRBJ2-1 and V is TRBV10-3; D is possibly TRBD2 (5 bases). V lost 2 bases and J lost 8, with 13 bases in between. The CDR3 spans 14 residues. Looked up from germline, CDR1 is ENHRY and CDR2 is SYGVKD. DNA of the CDR3: TGTGCCATCAGTGAGCCCCGGCGGCGGGATGAGCAGTTCTTC. As protein: CAISEPRRRDEQFF.

J is TRBJ1-6 and V is TRBV7-9; 9 nucleotides line up with TRBD1. The germline gives CDR1 SEHNR, CDR2 FQNEAQ (reference sequence). The CDR3 loop spans 15 amino acids. With V trimmed by 5 bases and J by 10 bases, 9 bases remained unmatched. The CDR3 here is CASSIYRGQESPLHF. CDR3 nucleotides: TGTGCCAGCAGCATTTACAGGGGGCAGGAGTCACCCCTCCACTTT.

This chain links TRBV6-5 with TRBJ1-6; 7 nucleotides match TRBD1. The junction had 11 bases not matched to a gene; V was cut back by 6 bases and J by 9 bases. Germline values: CDR1 MNHEY, CDR2 SVGAGI. The length of the CDR3 is 15 residues. The CDR3 DNA is TGTGCCAGCAGACCAGAAGGGACAGAGACTTCACCCCTCCACTTT. Its translation is CASRPEGTETSPLHF.

The chain combines TRBV28 with TRBJ2-2, with 15 bases that match TRBD2. The CDR3 covers 20 residues. J was trimmed by 0 bases and V by 3 bases; bases with no gene match: 8. CDR1 and CDR2 from the germline V gene are MDHEN and SYDVKM. CDR3 protein: CASSFWGGLAGGPNTGELFF. CDR3 DNA: TGTGCCAGCAGTTTTTGGGGGGGACTAGCGGGAGGCCCGAACACCGGGGAGCTGTTTTTT.

This chain connects TRBV6-1 to TRBJ1-1; 8 positions agree with TRBD1. With V trimmed by 2 bases and J by 5 bases, 4 bases remained unmatched. Germline CDR1 is MNHNS and CDR2 is SASEGT. The CDR3 extends over 14 amino acids. The chain's CDR3 is CASSEQGARTEAFF. Written as DNA, the CDR3 is TGTGCCAGCAGTGAACAGGGGGCGCGTACTGAAGCTTTCTTT.

The sample holds a few counts of this clone. V gene TRBV28 combines with J gene TRBJ1-5; the D gene is possibly TRBD1 (5 bases). Trimming took 6 bases from V and 3 from J, leaving 15 bases between them. Per the germline V gene, CDR1 is MDHEN and CDR2 is SYDVKM. The CDR3 is 15 residues long. The CDR3 sequence: CASRNGGGDNQPQHF. CDR3 sequence (DNA): TGTGCCAGCAGGAACGGCGGGGGGGACAATCAGCCCCAGCATTTT.

The chain employs TRBV7-6 and TRBJ2-2, with D hard to call. Germline V gene sequence: CDR1 SGHVS, CDR2 FNYEAQ. The ends were cut back, 0 bases at V and 1 base at J, with 9 bases in the middle. The length of the CDR3 is 16 residues. CDR3 in DNA: TGTGCCAGCAGCTTAGCGGTGGCAGGGAACACCGGGGAGCTGTTTTTT. Its protein is CASSLAVAGNTGELFF.

In its sample, this clone was seen once. The chain combines TRBV9 with TRBJ2-3, with 8 positions matching TRBD2. CDR1 and CDR2 from the germline V gene are SGDLS and YYNGEE. This CDR3 region has 16 residues. V lost 4 bases, J lost 0 bases, and 7 bases stayed unmatched. CDR3: CASSPLSGASTDTQYF. The CDR3 nucleotides are TGTGCCAGCAGCCCCCTTAGCGGGGCGAGCACAGATACGCAGTATTTT.

This clone was recorded once. The V call is TRBV18, the J call TRBJ1-1; D perhaps matches TRBD1 (6 bases). Trimming pared 3 bases from V and 3 bases from J, leaving 14 bases between. The CDR3 consists of 15 residues. Germline assignment: CDR1 KGHSH and CDR2 LQKENI. The CDR3 DNA follows: TGTGCCAGCTCACCTCAACAGGGTCAGTACACTGAAGCTTTCTTT. This sequence encodes CASSPQQGQYTEAFF.

The J gene is TRBJ1-1, the V gene TRBV27; D gene ambiguous. The CDR3 contains 13 residues. Germline loops: CDR1 MNHEY, CDR2 SMNVEV (reference sequence). Trimming took off 5 bases at V and 2 bases at J, with 9 bases between the two ends. CDR3 sequence (DNA): TGTGCCAGCAGTAATGGACTCAACACTGAAGCTTTCTTT. Translated, it gives CASSNGLNTEAFF.

The V and J genes are TRBV19 and TRBJ2-3; 7 bases match TRBD2. The ends lost 6 bases at V and 4 bases at J; junction bases unmatched: 10. The CDR3 has 15 residues. Germline CDR1 LNHDA, CDR2 SQIVND (reference sequence). CDR3 sequence: CASRARDYPPDTQYF. The CDR3 DNA reads TGTGCCAGTAGGGCCCGGGACTACCCACCAGATACGCAGTATTTT.

A single count supports this clone. This chain links TRBV11-1 with TRBJ1-1; D is unclear. V gave up 7 bases and J gave up 0 bases, with 18 bases separating them. Germline V gives CDR1 SGHAT, CDR2 FQDESV (reference sequence). CDR3 size: 16 residues. CDR3 region: CASTTLSQVMNTEAFF. In nucleotides, the CDR3 is TGTGCCAGCACCACTCTATCCCAGGTAATGAACACTGAAGCTTTCTTT.

V usage is TRBV18 and J usage is TRBJ2-7; D ambiguous. This CDR3 spans 12 amino acids. Germline V lookup: CDR1 KGHSH, CDR2 LQKENI. V lost 6 bases, J lost 3 bases, and 9 bases lay in between. The DNA for the CDR3 is TGTGCCAGCTCGCAGGAAGACTACGAGCAGTACTTC. Residues: CASSQEDYEQYF.